This paragraph reports one T cell receptor (beta chain). Its target is unknown. This sample is part of a study of shared clonotypes between healthy human individuals. About the study: Used for every donor were three CD4 naive, three CD4 memory, two CD8 naive and one CD8 memory plate. Findings of the study overall: Rarefaction revealed incomplete sorted-subset sequencing despite large depth.

Profiled with immunoSEQ multiplex PCR; TCRdb holds only in-frame clones, not every one. There are about 2 million clones in the sample; approximately 94% occur only once, and about 1.1% lies in the top ten. Terminally differentiated effector memory CD45RA+ cells were left out of the naive CD8 fraction, which was CD45RO-negative and positively selected for CCR7. V shed 6 bases and J shed 4 bases, with 18 bases lying between them. Germline V lookup: CDR1 LNHDA, CDR2 SQIVND (reference sequence). This CDR3 has 16 residues. Sequences were obtained from naive CD8+ T cells sorted from blood. V is TRBV19 and J is TRBJ1-4; D is unclear. This sequence originates from a man aged 18 to 30 in good health. CDR3 in DNA: TGTGCCAGTAGCCCTTGGGCGACCTTATTTAATGAAAAACTGTTTTTT. Protein product: CASSPWATLFNEKLFF.